Below, 12 T cell receptor beta chains from the same sample are listed, as sequenced in a study of blood T cell repertoires in COVID-19. The protocol was immunoSEQ multiplex PCR, while the TCRdb copy is restricted to in-frame clones and leaves out a portion. The repertoire holds more than 350,000 clones, with around 87% as singletons. The sample taken for sequencing was peripheral blood. These receptors were obtained from a woman between 25 and 40 years old with COVID-19, enrolled during active disease.

The chain links TRBV7-6 to TRBJ2-5; 9 bases agree with TRBD2. The V gene's germline CDR1 is SGHVS and CDR2 FNYEAQ. CDR3 length: 15 amino acids. The V gene end was trimmed by 5 bases and the J gene end by 4 bases; junction bases not matched to a gene: 8. The CDR3 is CASSQNLAGVETQYF. The CDR3 DNA reads as TGTGCCAGCAGCCAAAACTTAGCGGGAGTAGAGACCCAGTACTTC.

The chain carries TRBV7-2 and TRBJ2-1, with a weak D call TRBD2 (5 bases). Between the trimmed V and J ends, which lost 1 base and 12 bases, there was a span of 10 bases. This CDR3 has 12 amino acids. Germline CDR1 and CDR2: SGHTA and FQGNSA. The CDR3, as DNA: TGTGCCAGCAGCTTAGAGAGGGATGGGCAGTTCTTC. Encoded protein: CASSLERDGQFF.

The gene calls are TRBV11-2 and TRBJ2-2; the D is unclear. The CDR3 totals 17 residues. Germline V gives CDR1 SGHAT, CDR2 FQNNGV. V was clipped by 0 bases and J by 0 bases, with 11 bases between them. This CDR3 is CASSLDVVSANTGELFF. CDR3 DNA: TGTGCCAGCAGCTTAGACGTGGTGAGCGCGAACACCGGGGAGCTGTTTTTT.

The chain is built from TRBV28 and TRBJ2-1, with TRBD2 matching over 13 bases. The J segment lost 5 bases and the V segment lost 5 bases, leaving 6 bases of the junction unmatched. Germline V gives CDR1 MDHEN, CDR2 SYDVKM. The CDR3 runs 16 residues. The CDR3: CASSPPGLAGNNEQFF. The CDR3 region has the DNA TGTGCCAGCAGTCCACCGGGACTAGCGGGGAACAATGAGCAGTTCTTC.

This clone was recorded once. The V and J genes are TRBV28 and TRBJ2-7, with TRBD1 matching 8 bases. The V gene's germline CDR1 is MDHEN and CDR2 SYDVKM. V was clipped by 5 bases and J by 5 bases; unmatched bases: 8. This CDR3 has 14 amino acids. CDR3 bases: TGTGCCAGCAGTCAGGACAGGGCAGGAAACGAGCAGTACTTC. It specifies CASSQDRAGNEQYF.

This clone occurred once. The rearrangement uses TRBV6-1 and TRBJ1-2; 8 bases fit TRBD1. The CDR3 contains 16 residues. CDR1 is MNHNS, CDR2 SASEGT, per germline. J gave up 7 bases and V 2 bases, and 12 bases lay outside the gene matches. The CDR3 loop reads CASSENGVRGQRGYTF. The CDR3 nucleotides read TGTGCCAGCAGTGAAAACGGCGTCAGGGGGCAACGTGGCTACACCTTC.

The chain links TRBV6-5 to TRBJ1-2; perhaps TRBD1 as D (6 bases). CDR3 size: 15 residues. Germline V CDR1 and CDR2: MNHEY, SVGAGI. V was cut by 2 bases and J by 6 bases, with 16 bases left in between. Here the CDR3 reads CASSYESGVRDGYTF. CDR3 coding DNA: TGTGCCAGCAGTTACGAATCAGGGGTTAGGGATGGCTACACCTTC.

This chain connects TRBV7-2 to TRBJ2-3; 13 bases match TRBD2. The CDR3 consists of 19 residues. CDR1 SGHTA and CDR2 FQGNSA come from the germline V gene. With 4 bases clipped from V and 0 bases from J, the junction kept 10 bases outside the gene matches. CDR3 sequence reads: CASSSDRTSGSPSTDTQYF. The CDR3 DNA follows: TGTGCCAGCAGCTCTGATCGGACTAGCGGGAGCCCTAGCACAGATACGCAGTATTTT.

V gene TRBV4-1 combines with J gene TRBJ2-1; 8 bases fit TRBD1. J lost 1 base, V lost 7 bases, and 9 bases had no gene match. CDR3 length equals 16 residues. Per germline, CDR1 MGHRA and CDR2 YSYEKL. DNA for the CDR3: TGCGCCAGCAACTCCCCGGGACAGGAATCCTACAATGAGCAGTTCTTC. Translating it yields CASNSPGQESYNEQFF.

The chain employs TRBV5-8 and TRBJ1-2; D possibly corresponds to TRBD1 (5 bases). There are 11 residues in the CDR3. CDR1 is SGHTS and CDR2 is YDEGEE in the germline V gene. The V gene lost 8 bases and the J gene lost 7 bases, with 12 bases spanning the gap. The CDR3 coding sequence is TGTGCCAGGGAGCAGGGTATTGGCTACACCTTC. Protein: CAREQGIGYTF.

V usage is TRBV9 and J usage is TRBJ2-7, with D hard to call. V shed 0 bases and J shed 2 bases, with 6 bases lying between them. The germline gives CDR1 SGDLS, CDR2 YYNGEE. The CDR3 extends over 13 amino acids. The CDR3 DNA is TGTGCCAGCAGCGTAGCCCCAACCTACGAGCAGTACTTC. Amino acids: CASSVAPTYEQYF.

As to this clone: Other nucleotide sequences from this sample produce the same CDR3. The genes are TRBV2 and TRBJ2-3; a possible D gene is TRBD1 (5 bases). CDR1 and CDR2 (germline): SNHLY, FYNNEI. V dropped 4 bases and J dropped 3 bases, with 8 bases sitting between them. The CDR3 totals 13 residues. CDR3 nucleotides: TGTGCCAGCAGTGTTCAGGGAACAGATACGCAGTATTTT. Its translation: CASSVQGTDTQYF.